These T cell receptor beta chains were read from a single sample in a study of cytomegalovirus exposure and HLA in healthy donors. The method was immunoSEQ multiplex PCR; TCRdb's version includes in-frame clones alone and lacks a portion of them. The sample has over 150,000 clones; roughly 80% are singletons. Input material: PBMCs. Receptor source: a girl aged 5-17 years in good health and CMV-seropositive. Both conserved end residues are part of each CDR3. D genes are given only for firm matches. Expanded clones are given a class, and other clones once, few, many or no size at all.

TRBJ2-3,.,TRBV10-3,.,CAIRNGGVESTDTQYF,TGTGCCATCAGGAATGGAGGGGTCGAAAGCACAGATACGCAGTATTTT
TRBJ1-5,.,TRBV28,.,CASSHSSLNQPQHF,TGTGCCAGCAGCCACTCGTCCCTCAATCAGCCCCAGCATTTT
TRBJ2-5,.,TRBV29-1,TRBD2,CSASAGQETQYF,TGCAGCGCATCAGCGGGGCAAGAGACCCAGTACTTC
TRBJ2-7,.,TRBV27,.,CASRIRGGVGEQYF,TGTGCCAGCAGGATTAGGGGGGGCGTGGGCGAGCAGTACTTC
TRBJ1-1,few,TRBV28,TRBD1,CASRPPGTVRTEAFF,TGTGCCAGCAGACCCCCCGGGACAGTCAGGACTGAAGCTTTCTTT
TRBJ2-7,.,TRBV28,TRBD2,CASKFMQFRTSGSKMQQYF,TGTGCCAGCAAGTTTATGCAGTTTCGGACTAGCGGGAGCAAGATGCAGCAGTACTTC
TRBJ2-5,.,TRBV9,.,CASSVYTGLRETQYF,TGTGCCAGCAGCGTTTATACAGGGCTCCGGGAGACCCAGTACTTC
TRBJ2-7,.,TRBV7-9,.,CASSLAAAGPSHEQYF,TGTGCCAGCAGCTTAGCCGCCGCCGGTCCATCGCACGAGCAGTACTTC
TRBJ2-3,.,TRBV27,.,CASSFLQDTQYF,TGTGCCAGCAGTTTCCTCCAGGATACGCAGTATTTT
TRBJ1-5,.,TRBV6-5,.,CASSYSRHSNQPQHF,TGTGCCAGCAGTTACTCACGACATAGCAATCAGCCCCAGCATTTT
TRBJ1-5,.,TRBV7-9,.,CASSFTPNQPQHF,TGTGCCAGCAGCTTTACCCCTAACCAGCCCCAGCATTTT
TRBJ2-1,.,TRBV10-3,TRBD2,CATQLWLAGVAQENNEQFF,TGTGCCACCCAGCTTTGGCTAGCGGGGGTGGCCCAGGAGAACAATGAGCAGTTCTTC
TRBJ1-2,.,TRBV7-2,.,CASSLALGAGGYTF,TGTGCCAGCAGCTTAGCGCTAGGGGCTGGTGGCTACACCTTC
TRBJ1-5,.,TRBV4-1,.,CASSQETGQVDQPQHF,TGCGCCAGCAGCCAAGAAACAGGGCAAGTTGATCAGCCCCAGCATTTT
TRBJ1-4,.,TRBV4-3,TRBD1,CASSPSPTGGGEKLFF,TGCGCCAGCAGCCCTTCACCGACAGGGGGAGGTGAAAAACTGTTTTTT
TRBJ2-5,.,TRBV12-5,TRBD2,CASGQPGLGETQYF,TGTGCTAGTGGTCAACCGGGACTAGGAGAGACCCAGTACTTC
TRBJ2-5,.,TRBV5-6,TRBD1,CASSPRQGGETQYF,TGTGCCAGCAGCCCCCGACAGGGGGGAGAGACCCAGTACTTC
TRBJ2-7,.,TRBV5-1,.,CASSLEAGTSGEQYF,TGCGCCAGCAGCTTGGAGGCAGGTACTTCAGGGGAGCAGTACTTC
TRBJ1-1,.,TRBV9,.,CASSVAGVSTEAFF,TGTGCCAGCAGCGTAGCAGGGGTAAGCACTGAAGCTTTCTTT
TRBJ2-1,.,TRBV27,TRBD2,CASSLTGLARHEQFF,TGTGCCAGCAGTTTGACGGGACTAGCGCGGCATGAGCAGTTCTTC
TRBJ1-2,.,TRBV28,.,CASSFDIPNYGYTF,TGTGCCAGCAGTTTTGACATCCCTAACTATGGCTACACCTTC
TRBJ2-3,few,TRBV10-3,TRBD2,CAISESGLATDTQYF,TGTGCCATCAGTGAGTCGGGACTAGCCACAGATACGCAGTATTTT
TRBJ1-3,.,TRBV6-1,.,CASSEALTYSGNTIYF,TGTGCCAGCAGTGAAGCACTGACTTATTCTGGAAACACCATATATTTT
TRBJ2-1,.,TRBV19,TRBD1,CASSPYRTGSGGEQFF,TGTGCCAGTAGTCCCTATAGGACAGGGAGCGGTGGTGAGCAGTTCTTC
TRBJ1-1,.,TRBV5-1,.,CASSLSSGHHTRSNTEAFF,TGCGCCAGCAGCTTGAGTTCCGGACACCACACGAGATCAAACACTGAAGCTTTCTTT
TRBJ2-1,.,TRBV10-3,TRBD1,CAISEGQGANNEQFF,TGTGCCATCAGTGAGGGGCAGGGGGCTAACAATGAGCAGTTCTTC
TRBJ1-5,.,TRBV15,TRBD1,CATSRTGRGDQPQHF,TGTGCCACCAGCAGGACAGGGAGAGGGGATCAGCCCCAGCATTTT
TRBJ2-5,.,TRBV2,TRBD2,CASPTSGNGIETQYF,TGTGCCAGCCCTACTAGCGGGAATGGGATAGAGACCCAGTACTTC
TRBJ2-7,.,TRBV6-1,.,CASSDTGVWYEQYF,TGTGCCAGCAGTGATACGGGGGTCTGGTACGAGCAGTACTTC
TRBJ2-3,.,TRBV27,TRBD2,CASSPRGGRDTDTQYF,TGTGCCAGCAGTCCCCGAGGCGGGAGGGACACAGATACGCAGTATTTT
TRBJ1-3,.,TRBV5-4,.,CASSRRGTSRSGNTIYF,TGTGCCAGCAGCAGGCGGGGAACAAGTCGCTCTGGAAACACCATATATTTT
TRBJ1-5,.,TRBV19,TRBD1,CASSMGQGFRQPQHF,TGTGCCAGTAGTATGGGACAGGGGTTTAGGCAGCCCCAGCATTTT
TRBJ2-3,few,TRBV30,.,CAWSAGGWTDTQYF,TGTGCCTGGAGTGCAGGGGGGTGGACAGATACGCAGTATTTT
TRBJ2-1,.,TRBV6-1,TRBD2,CASSAASGSEYNEQFF,TGTGCCAGCAGTGCGGCTAGCGGGAGTGAATACAATGAGCAGTTCTTC
TRBJ1-1,.,TRBV6-5,.,CASSYSGAGSNTEAFF,TGTGCCAGCAGTTACTCGGGGGCAGGGTCTAACACTGAAGCTTTCTTT
TRBJ1-2,.,TRBV6-5,.,CASSYSMTDYGYTF,TGTGCCAGCAGTTACTCGATGACTGACTATGGCTACACCTTC
TRBJ2-7,.,TRBV29-1,TRBD2,CSVEGAGPRGVYEQYF,TGCAGCGTTGAAGGGGCCGGGCCCCGGGGGGTCTACGAGCAGTACTTC
TRBJ2-5,.,TRBV4-1,.,CASSQDRGADQETQYF,TGCGCCAGCAGCCAAGATCGTGGAGCGGACCAAGAGACCCAGTACTTC
TRBJ1-2,.,TRBV2,.,CARWDIANYGYTF,TGTGCCAGGTGGGACATCGCTAACTATGGCTACACCTTC
TRBJ2-7,.,TRBV7-3,TRBD1,CASSLGTGGSYEQYF,TGTGCCAGCAGCTTGGGGACAGGGGGCTCCTACGAGCAGTACTTC
TRBJ2-5,once,TRBV7-3,TRBD2,CASSSGLGGRGETQYF,TGTGCCAGCAGCTCAGGACTAGGCGGGAGGGGGGAGACCCAGTACTTC